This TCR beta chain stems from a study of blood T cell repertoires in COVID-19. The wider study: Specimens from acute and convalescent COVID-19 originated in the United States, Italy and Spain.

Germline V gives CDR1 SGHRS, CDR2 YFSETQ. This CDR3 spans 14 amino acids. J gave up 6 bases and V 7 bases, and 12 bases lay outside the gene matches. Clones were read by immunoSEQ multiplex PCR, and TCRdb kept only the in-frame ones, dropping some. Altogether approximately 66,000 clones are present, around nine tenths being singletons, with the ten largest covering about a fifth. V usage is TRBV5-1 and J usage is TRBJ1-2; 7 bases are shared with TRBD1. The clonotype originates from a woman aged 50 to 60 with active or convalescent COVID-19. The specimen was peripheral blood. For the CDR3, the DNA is TGCGCCAGCGGGATCCAAGGGGGCACTGATGGCTACACCTTC. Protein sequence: CASGIQGGTDGYTF.